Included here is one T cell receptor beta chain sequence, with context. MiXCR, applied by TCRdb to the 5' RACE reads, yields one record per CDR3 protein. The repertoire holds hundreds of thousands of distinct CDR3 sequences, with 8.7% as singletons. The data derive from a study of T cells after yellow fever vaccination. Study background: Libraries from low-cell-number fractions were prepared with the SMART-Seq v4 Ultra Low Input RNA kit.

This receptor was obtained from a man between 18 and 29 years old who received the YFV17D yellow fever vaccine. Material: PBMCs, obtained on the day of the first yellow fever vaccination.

Here the CDR3 reads CASSFWDRPNTEAFF. CDR3 nucleotide sequence: TGTGCCAGCAGTTTCTGGGACCGGCCGAACACTGAAGCTTTCTTT. The chain uses TRBV12-3 or TRBV12-4 and TRBJ1-1, with D possibly matching TRBD1 (5 bases). This CDR3 is built from 15 residues. Trimming took 3 bases from V and 1 from J, leaving 12 bases between them.